This T cell receptor (beta chain) was captured in a study of spatial heterogeneity in lung cancer (dated by TCRdb to between 2019 and 2020). As for the study more broadly: More beta-chain than alpha-chain transcripts were consistently detected, likely reflecting higher beta-chain transcript abundance. In the raw uncorrected reads, each unique combination of TCR and UMI appeared on average more than ten times. TCR alpha and beta repertoires were quantitatively compared across multiple tumor regions, matched nontumor lung and blood in non-small cell lung cancer. Both alpha and beta chains were TCR-sequenced in samples taken at surgery, namely 220 tumor regions, 61 to 65 matched nontumor lung samples and over 55 PBMC samples. TCR repertoire features were related to nonsynonymous mutation counts determined by whole-exome sequencing of tumor tissue. Results and caveats for the whole study, not just this receptor: Ubiquitous expanded tumor TCRs showed up in blood more often at tumor resection than at routine follow-up. Confirming at a functional level the hypothesis that regional TCRs recognize regional mutations was considered to require additional single-cell paired TCR alpha and beta sequencing.

The time point label corresponds to: sample taken at primary tumor resection. The donors were some 70 patients from the lung TRACERx cohort who had early-stage, untreated non-small cell lung cancer. Whole RNA extracted from tumor and nontumor lung tissue, or from cryopreserved PBMC samples, was used for TCR sequencing without cell sorting. Only patients for whom sufficient RNA was available from at least two tumor regions were selected for TCR sequencing. Reading from cysteine to phenylalanine, the CDR3 counts 13 amino acids. Solely the CDR3 DNA is kept, with 39 bases framed from the first base. The trim is 1 base for V and 2 bases for J, with a gap of 7 bases between the germline ends. CDR1 and CDR2, per the germline V gene (reference sequence), are DFQATT and SNEGSKA. Library creation used 5' RACE. The sequencing machine was a NextSeq 500. To allow correction of PCR and sequencing errors, the TCR library protocol tagged every TCR cDNA molecule with a unique molecular identifier. Per the source publication's procedure: TCR identification, UMI-based error correction and CDR3 extraction were all carried out with Decombinator tools. Expanded TCRs were defined as those above a frequency of 2 per 1,000, corresponding to the top 1% of the tumor frequency distribution. Each repertoire was subsampled 100 times to 5,000 TCRs, after which Renyi diversity was computed with the R vegan package. To build CDR3 similarity networks, amino acid triplet string-kernel similarity was used, and CDR3s were connected when their pairwise similarity was above 0.82. TCRdb applied fastp at Q25 and MiXCR to the public reads, then kept only in-frame beta chains. Here each entry gathers all rows of one CDR3 protein and keeps the most common genes and DNA. The V and J calls were determined by TCRdb, not by the authors. This sample is represented by nearly 80,000 distinct CDR3 sequences; approximately 8.1% of them were singletons. 6.8% of the sample rests with the top ten.

In its sample, this clonotype was seen a few times. Its antigen is unknown. No much larger clone exists at a distance of one base, and base qualities are not known. The sequence came from a male donor with early-stage non-small cell lung cancer. Sequenced here: PBMCs, sampled at surgery. The sequence is built from TRBV20-1 and TRBJ2-3, with the D gene not clear enough to name. At the DNA level, the sequence is TGCAGTGCTAGAGCGGATTCCACAGATACGCAGTATTTT. The resulting protein is CSARADSTDTQYF.